The T cell receptor (beta chain) described here comes from a study of T cell clonality in common variable immunodeficiency. Study observations and caveats: Links between repertoire features and CVID complications were heterogeneity-limited. Fewer TCRbeta clones were shared among CVID subjects than controls. CVID subjects showed higher TCRbeta clonality than healthy controls. Reportedly, TCR beta sequences from common variable immunodeficiency showed fewer deletions and N-nucleotide insertions.

This clone appeared many times. The antigen remains undetermined. The read terminates 3 residues before the CDR3 end, so the remaining end is supplied by the germline J gene. The assay was immunoSEQ multiplex PCR, and TCRdb's table has in-frame clones only and misses some. The sample was found to contain about 52,000 clones, and every one recurs. With 3 bases removed from V and 9 bases from J, the gap between germline ends came to 6 bases. Looked up from germline, CDR1 is MNHNS and CDR2 is SASEGT. The CDR3 runs to 12 residues. This rearrangement joins TRBV6-1 to TRBJ1-6, with D hard to call. This clonotype originated in a person aged 18-70 years in good health. The sample consisted of peripheral blood mononuclear cells. CDR3 sequence reads: CASSDIISPLHF. CDR3 bases read: TGTGCCAGCAGTGATATAATTTCACCC.